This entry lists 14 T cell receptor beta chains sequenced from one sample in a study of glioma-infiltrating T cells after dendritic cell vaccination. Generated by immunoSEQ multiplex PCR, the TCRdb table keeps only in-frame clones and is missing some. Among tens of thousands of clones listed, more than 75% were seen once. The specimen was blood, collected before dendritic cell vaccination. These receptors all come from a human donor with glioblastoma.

CDR3 DNA: TGTGCCAGTAGTATAATGGACTATAGCAATCAGCCCCAGCATTTT. The encoded protein is CASSIMDYSNQPQHF. The V gene is TRBV19, the J gene TRBJ1-5; D is ambiguous. Germline assignment: CDR1 LNHDA and CDR2 SQIVND (reference sequence). CDR3 size: 15 residues. V was pared by 2 bases and J by 0 bases, with 8 bases between.

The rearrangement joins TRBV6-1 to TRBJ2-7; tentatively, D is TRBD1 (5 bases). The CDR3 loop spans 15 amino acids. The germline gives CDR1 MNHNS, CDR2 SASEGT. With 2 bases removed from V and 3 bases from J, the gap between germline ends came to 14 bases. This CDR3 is CASSEQPAGIYEQYF. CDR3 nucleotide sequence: TGTGCCAGCAGTGAACAGCCCGCAGGGATCTACGAGCAGTACTTC.

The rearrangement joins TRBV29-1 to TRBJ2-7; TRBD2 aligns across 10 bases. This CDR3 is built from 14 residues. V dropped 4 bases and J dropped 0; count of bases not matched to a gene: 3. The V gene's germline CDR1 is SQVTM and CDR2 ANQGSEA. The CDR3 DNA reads TGCAGCGTTGTGGGGACTAGCGACTCCTACGAGCAGTACTTC. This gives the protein CSVVGTSDSYEQYF.

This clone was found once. The chain's CDR3 is CASSLWTKGSTDTQYF. The CDR3 DNA sequence: TGTGCCAGCAGCTTATGGACTAAAGGCAGCACAGATACGCAGTATTTT. The J gene is TRBJ2-3, the V gene TRBV7-3; tentative D call: TRBD2 (6 bases). The germline V gene has CDR1 SGHTA and CDR2 FQGTGA. The CDR3 consists of 16 residues. V lost 2 bases to trimming and J lost 0 bases, with 12 bases between them.

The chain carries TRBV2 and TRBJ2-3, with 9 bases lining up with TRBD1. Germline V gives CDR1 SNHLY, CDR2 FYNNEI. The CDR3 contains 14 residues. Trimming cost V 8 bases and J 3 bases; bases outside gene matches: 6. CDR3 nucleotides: TGTGCCAGCTTCACAGGGGGCCGGACAGATACGCAGTATTTT. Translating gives CASFTGGRTDTQYF.

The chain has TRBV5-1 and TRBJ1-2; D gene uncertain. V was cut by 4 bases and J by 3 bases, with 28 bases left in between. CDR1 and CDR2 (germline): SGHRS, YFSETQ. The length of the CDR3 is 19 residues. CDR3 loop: CASSAYPHLGGLGDYGYTF. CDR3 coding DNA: TGCGCCAGCAGCGCATATCCCCACTTGGGCGGACTTGGGGACTATGGCTACACCTTC.

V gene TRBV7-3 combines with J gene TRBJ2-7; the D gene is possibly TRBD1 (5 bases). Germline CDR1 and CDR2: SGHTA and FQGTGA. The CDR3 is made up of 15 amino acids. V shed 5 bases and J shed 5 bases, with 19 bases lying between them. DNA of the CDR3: TGTGCCAGCAGCCCCCAGGGCCTTTCTCGGGACGAGCAGTACTTC. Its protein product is CASSPQGLSRDEQYF.

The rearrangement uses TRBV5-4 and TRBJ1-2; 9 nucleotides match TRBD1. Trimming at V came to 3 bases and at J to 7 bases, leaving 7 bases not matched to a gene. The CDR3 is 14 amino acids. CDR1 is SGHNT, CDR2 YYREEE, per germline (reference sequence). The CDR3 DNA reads TGTGCCAGCAGCTGGGGGGACAGGGTGCGTGGCTACACCTTC. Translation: CASSWGDRVRGYTF. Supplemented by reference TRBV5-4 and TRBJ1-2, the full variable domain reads ETGVTQSPTHLIKTRGQQVTLRCSSQSGHNTVSWYQQALGQGPQFIFQYYREEENGRGNFPPRFSGLQFPNYSSELNVNALELDDSALYLCASSWGDRVRGYTFGSGTRLTVV.

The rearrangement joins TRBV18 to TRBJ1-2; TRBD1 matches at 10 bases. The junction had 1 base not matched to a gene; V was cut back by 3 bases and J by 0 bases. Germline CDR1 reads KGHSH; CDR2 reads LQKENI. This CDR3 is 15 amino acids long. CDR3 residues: CASSPGQGSNYGYTF. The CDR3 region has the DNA TGTGCCAGCTCACCGGGACAGGGGTCTAACTATGGCTACACCTTC.

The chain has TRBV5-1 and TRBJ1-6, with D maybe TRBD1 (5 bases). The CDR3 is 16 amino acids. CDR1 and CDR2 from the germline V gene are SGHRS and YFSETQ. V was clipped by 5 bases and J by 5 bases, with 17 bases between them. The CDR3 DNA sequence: TGCGCCAGCAGGAGGGACTGGGGAGGTGATAATTCACCCCTCCACTTT. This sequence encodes CASRRDWGGDNSPLHF.

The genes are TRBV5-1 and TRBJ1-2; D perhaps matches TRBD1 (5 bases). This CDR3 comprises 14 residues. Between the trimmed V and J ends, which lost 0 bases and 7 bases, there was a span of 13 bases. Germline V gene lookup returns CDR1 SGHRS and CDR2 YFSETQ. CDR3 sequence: CASSLATDSLGYTF. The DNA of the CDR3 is TGCGCCAGCAGCTTGGCCACCGACAGTCTTGGCTACACCTTC. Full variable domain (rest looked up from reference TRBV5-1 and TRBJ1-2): KAGVTQTPRYLIKTRGQQVTLSCSPISGHRSVSWYQQTPGQGLQFLFEYFSETQRNKGNFPGRFSGRQFSNSRSEMNVSTLELGDSALYLCASSLATDSLGYTFGSGTRLTVV.

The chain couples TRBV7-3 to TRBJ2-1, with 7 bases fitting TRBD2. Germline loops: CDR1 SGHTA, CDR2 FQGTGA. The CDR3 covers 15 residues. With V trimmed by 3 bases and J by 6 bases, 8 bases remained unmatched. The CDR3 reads CASSFTAGDGNEQFF. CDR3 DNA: TGTGCCAGCAGCTTTACGGCGGGAGACGGCAATGAGCAGTTCTTC. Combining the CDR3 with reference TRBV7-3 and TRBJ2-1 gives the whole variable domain GAGVSQTPSNKVTEKGKYVELRCDPISGHTALYWYRQSLGQGPEFLIYFQGTGAADDSGLPNDRFFAVRPEGSVSTLKIQRTERGDSAVYLCASSFTAGDGNEQFFGPGTRLTVL.

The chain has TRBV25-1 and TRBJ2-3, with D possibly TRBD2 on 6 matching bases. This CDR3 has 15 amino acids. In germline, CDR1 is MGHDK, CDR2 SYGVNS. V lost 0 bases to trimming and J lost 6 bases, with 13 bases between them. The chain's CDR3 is CASSEYMGRWDTQYF. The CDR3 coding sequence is TGTGCCAGCAGTGAATATATGGGGAGGTGGGATACGCAGTATTTT.

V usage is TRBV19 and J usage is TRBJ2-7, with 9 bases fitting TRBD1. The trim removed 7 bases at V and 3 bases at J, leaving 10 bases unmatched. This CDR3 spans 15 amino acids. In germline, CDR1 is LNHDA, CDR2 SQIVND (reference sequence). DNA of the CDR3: TGTGCCAGTACCTCCAAGGGACAGGGTGTCTACGAGCAGTACTTC. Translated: CASTSKGQGVYEQYF. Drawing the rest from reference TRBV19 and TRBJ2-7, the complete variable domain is DGGITQSPKYLFRKEGQNVTLSCEQNLNHDAMYWYRQDPGQGLRLIYYSQIVNDFQKGDIAEGYSVSREKKESFPLTVTSAQKNPTAFYLCASTSKGQGVYEQYFGPGTRLTVT.